This T cell receptor beta chain emerged from a study of shared clonotypes between healthy human individuals (dated by TCRdb to about 2020). For the wider study: The cohort included three men and a couple of women between 18 and 49 years of age. Blood TCR repertoires of roughly five healthy adults were deeply sequenced to estimate repertoire size and the extent of clonotype sharing between individuals. To increase sequencing depth and limit assay-specific biases, TCR repertoire library preparation and sequencing were carried out by different laboratories using diverse techniques. Per donor, three plates each were used for CD4 naive and CD4 memory, two for CD8 naive, and one for CD8 memory. Each donor's leukapheresis produced roughly between about 0.9 and 9.5 billion PBMCs.

Points the paper makes about the study in general: Estimated clonotype richness was generally larger for naive than for memory subsets. Sampling was limited to blood, and TCR repertoires in tissue likely differ from TCR repertoires in blood. Based on pairwise subsampling, the degree of clonotype sharing among donors was expected to be affected by sequencing depth. When a handful of donors were compared, the shared fraction of clonotypes was about 5.5% for naive CD4, roughly 3.3% for naive CD8, 2% to 2.5% for memory CD4, and under 0.5% for memory CD8. Rarefaction of sorted-subset datasets indicated incomplete sequencing despite the large sequencing depth. Because the study included only a small number of donors, the genetic and exposure-history diversity represented was limited. Clonotypes shared by all four sorted-subset donors showed higher generation probabilities than non-shared clonotypes.

TCR CDR3 regions were amplified from genomic DNA by multiplex PCR using the deep immunoSEQ assay. Extracted genomic DNA from each cell subset was spread evenly across all wells of several immunoSEQ 96-well plates, with each plate serving as a replicate. For sorted subsets, about 200 ng genomic DNA, equal to tens of thousands of T cell genomes, was loaded into each replicate PCR. Purified libraries were quantified with a Qubit 3.0 fluorometer, sized on a Bioanalyzer 2100, and re-quantified with the KAPA Library Quantification kit. Every immunoSEQ 96-well plate was sequenced on a dedicated single-read 150-cycle Illumina NextSeq 550 flow cell. From the authors' description of their analysis: Because the immunoSEQ output held only junctional sequences and lacked quality scores, the filtering could not match the filtering applied to full-length reads. Sequences were annotated with PyIR, a Python wrapper for IgBLAST v1.9, using IMGT germline references to assign V/J genes and CDR3. Reads were filtered out if the reads had weak V/J assignments (E-value above 1e-6), no CDR3, stop codons, out-of-frame junctions, or ambiguous translated residues. V3J clonotypes were defined as sequences sharing the same inferred V gene, J gene, and CDR3 amino acid sequence. The percentage overlap between two repertoires was calculated by dividing the number of shared unique clonotypes by the size of the smaller repertoire. Repertoire richness was assessed with RTK rarefaction, the Chao1 estimator, and Recon v2.1 estimates of unobserved clonotypes. Generation probabilities for all TCRbeta clonotypes obtained by the gDNA method from a few donors were computed using OLGA. As stored in TCRdb, this immuneACCESS dataset retains in-frame rearrangements with V and J assigned. A fraction of the clones does not appear; measured against another copy, unresolved V genes explain less than half of the discrepancy, and the remainder lacks a known reason. D and trimming come from the DNA, and the V and J calls and clone size come from that table. The sample table contains about 640,000 clones; only one count was recorded for 72% of them. The ten biggest clones cover under 2% of the sample.

V drops 7 bases and J drops 3 bases, leaving 15 bases in between. The CDR1 and CDR2 encoded by the germline V gene are MNHEY and SVGAGI. From cysteine to phenylalanine, the CDR3 is 14 amino acids long. Here the CDR3 DNA is all that survives: 42 bases in frame from base 1. Turning to this clone: The specificity of this receptor is unknown. It has no much larger one-base neighbor in the sample; base qualities were not kept.

Donors were healthy HIV-negative adults with no recently reported acute infections or vaccinations. All donors were Caucasian adults living in Nashville, Tennessee, USA. CD4+ T cells were enriched through magnetic negative selection, after which naive cells were positively selected on CD45RA and the remaining negative fraction served as the memory subset. After blood collection by leukapheresis, PBMCs were isolated using Ficoll-Histopaque density gradient centrifugation and then cryopreserved in the vapor phase of liquid nitrogen. Purity and quantity of every magnetically sorted T cell population were checked by analytical flow cytometry. Genomic DNA was isolated from each sorted fraction and quantified by UV absorbance on a Nanodrop 2000c.

Sequencing was done on a sample of memory CD4+ T cells sorted from blood. The sample's cell subset or site label is to be understood as: CD45RA-negative fraction. This TCR was recovered from a woman aged 25 to 39 in good health. The chain joins TRBV6-5 to TRBJ1-2; the D segment could be TRBD1, given 5 matching bases. The CDR3 sequence is CASKTGGIDYGYTF. The bases are TGTGCCAGCAAGACGGGGGGGATAGACTATGGCTACACCTTC.